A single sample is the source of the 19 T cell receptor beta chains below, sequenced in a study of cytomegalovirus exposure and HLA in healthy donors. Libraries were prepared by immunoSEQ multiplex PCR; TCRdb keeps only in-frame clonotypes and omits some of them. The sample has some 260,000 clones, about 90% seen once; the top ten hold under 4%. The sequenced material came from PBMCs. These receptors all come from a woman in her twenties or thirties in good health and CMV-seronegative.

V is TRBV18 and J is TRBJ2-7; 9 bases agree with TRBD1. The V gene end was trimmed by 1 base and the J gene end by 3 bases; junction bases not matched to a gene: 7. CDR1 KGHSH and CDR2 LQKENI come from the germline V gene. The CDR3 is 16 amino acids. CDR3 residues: CASSPQWTGVGYEQYF. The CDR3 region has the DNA TGTGCCAGCTCACCACAATGGACAGGGGTAGGCTACGAGCAGTACTTC. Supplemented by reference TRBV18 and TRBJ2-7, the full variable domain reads NAGVMQNPRHLVRRRGQEARLRCSPMKGHSHVYWYRQLPEEGLKFMVYLQKENIIDESGMPKERFSAEFPKEGPSILRIQQVVRGDSAAYFCASSPQWTGVGYEQYFGPGTRLTVT.

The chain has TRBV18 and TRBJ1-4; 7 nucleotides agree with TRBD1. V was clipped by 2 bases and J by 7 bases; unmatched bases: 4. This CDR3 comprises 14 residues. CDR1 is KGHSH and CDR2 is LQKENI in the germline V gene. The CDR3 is CASSPDRVSEKLFF. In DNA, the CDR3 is TGTGCCAGCTCACCAGACAGGGTGTCTGAAAAACTGTTTTTT.

The CDR3, as DNA: TGTGCCACCAGCAGCGGCCATCTAGCGGGAGGTCCCAATGAGCAGTTCTTC. Translation: CATSSGHLAGGPNEQFF. The chain has TRBV15 and TRBJ2-1; the match to TRBD2 covers 11 bases. Germline assignment: CDR1 LNHNV and CDR2 YYDKDF (reference sequence). V lost 3 bases, J lost 6 bases, and 10 bases stayed unmatched. The CDR3 loop spans 17 amino acids. Based on the CDR3 plus reference TRBV15 and TRBJ2-1, the full variable domain is DAMVIQNPRYQVTQFGKPVTLSCSQTLNHNVMYWYQQKSSQAPKLLFHYYDKDFNNEADTPDNFQSRRPNTSFCFLDIRSPGLGDTAMYLCATSSGHLAGGPNEQFFGPGTRLTVL.

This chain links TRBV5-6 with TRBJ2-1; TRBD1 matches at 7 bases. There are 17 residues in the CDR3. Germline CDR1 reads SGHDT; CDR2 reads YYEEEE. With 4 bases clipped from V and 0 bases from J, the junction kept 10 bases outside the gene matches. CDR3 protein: CASSLTTGKISYNEQFF. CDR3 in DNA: TGTGCCAGCAGCCTTACGACAGGGAAGATCTCCTACAATGAGCAGTTCTTC.

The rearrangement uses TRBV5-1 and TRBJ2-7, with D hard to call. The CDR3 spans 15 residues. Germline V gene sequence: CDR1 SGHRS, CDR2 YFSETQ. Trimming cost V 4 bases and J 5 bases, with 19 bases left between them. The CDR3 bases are TGCGCCAGCAGCCCCGAACAACCTACTACGCACGAGCAGTACTTC. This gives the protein CASSPEQPTTHEQYF.

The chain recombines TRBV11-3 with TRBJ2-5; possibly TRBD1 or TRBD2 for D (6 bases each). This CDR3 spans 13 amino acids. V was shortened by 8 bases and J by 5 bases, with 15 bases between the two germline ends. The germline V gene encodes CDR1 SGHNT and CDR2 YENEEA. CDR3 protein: CASQRGVRETQYF. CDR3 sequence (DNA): TGTGCCAGCCAGAGGGGGGTCAGGGAGACCCAGTACTTC.

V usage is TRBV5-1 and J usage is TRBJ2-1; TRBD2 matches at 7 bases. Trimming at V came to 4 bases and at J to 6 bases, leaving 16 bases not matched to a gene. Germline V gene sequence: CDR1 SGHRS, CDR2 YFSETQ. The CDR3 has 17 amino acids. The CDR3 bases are TGCGCCAGCAGCCGAACCACCGGACTAGTAGCTAGCAATGAGCAGTTCTTC. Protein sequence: CASSRTTGLVASNEQFF.

The CDR3 region is CASSLRGYMSYEQYF. As DNA, the CDR3 is TGTGCCAGCAGTTTAAGGGGCTACATGTCCTACGAGCAGTACTTC. The V and J genes are TRBV28 and TRBJ2-7, with a tentative D call TRBD1 (5 bases). The CDR3 sequence is 15 residues long. The germline CDR1 and CDR2 sequences are MDHEN and SYDVKM. Trimming left V 2 bases short and J 1 base short, with 12 bases between.

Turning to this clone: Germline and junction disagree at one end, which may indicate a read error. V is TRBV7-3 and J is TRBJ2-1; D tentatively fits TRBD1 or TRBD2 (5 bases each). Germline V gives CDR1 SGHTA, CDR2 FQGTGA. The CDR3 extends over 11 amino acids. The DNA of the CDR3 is TGTGCCAGCAGCTTAACAGGGACCCCGATCTTC. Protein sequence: CASSLTGTPIF.

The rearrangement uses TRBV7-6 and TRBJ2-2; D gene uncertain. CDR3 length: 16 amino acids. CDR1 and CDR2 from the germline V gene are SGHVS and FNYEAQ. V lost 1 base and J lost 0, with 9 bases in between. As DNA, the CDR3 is TGTGCCAGCAGCTTAGTGGAGACACCGAACACCGGGGAGCTGTTTTTT. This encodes CASSLVETPNTGELFF.

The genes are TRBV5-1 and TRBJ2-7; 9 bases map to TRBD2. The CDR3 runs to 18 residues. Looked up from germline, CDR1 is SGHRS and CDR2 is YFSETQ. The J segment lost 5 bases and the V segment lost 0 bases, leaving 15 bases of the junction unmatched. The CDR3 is CASSLARGGRAGYHEQYF. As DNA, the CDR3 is TGCGCCAGCAGCTTGGCCAGAGGCGGGAGGGCCGGGTACCACGAGCAGTACTTC.

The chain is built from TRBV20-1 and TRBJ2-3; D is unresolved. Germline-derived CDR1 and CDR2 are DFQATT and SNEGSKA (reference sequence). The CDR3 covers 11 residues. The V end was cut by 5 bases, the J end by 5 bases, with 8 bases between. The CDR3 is CSADLRDTQYF. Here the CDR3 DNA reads TGCAGTGCTGATCTTCGAGATACGCAGTATTTT.

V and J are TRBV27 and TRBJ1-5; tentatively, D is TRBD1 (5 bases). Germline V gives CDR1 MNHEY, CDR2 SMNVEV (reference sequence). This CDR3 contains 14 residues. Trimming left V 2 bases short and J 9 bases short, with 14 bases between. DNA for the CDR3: TGTGCCAGCAGTTTAAACAGAGCCCAGGGGCCCCAGCATTTT. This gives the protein CASSLNRAQGPQHF.

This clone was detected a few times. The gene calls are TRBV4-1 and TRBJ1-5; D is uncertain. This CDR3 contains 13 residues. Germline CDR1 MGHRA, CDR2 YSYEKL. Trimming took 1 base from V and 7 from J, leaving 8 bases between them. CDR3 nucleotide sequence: TGCGCCAGCAGCCAAGGAGAGCGGCAGCCCCAGCATTTT. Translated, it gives CASSQGERQPQHF.

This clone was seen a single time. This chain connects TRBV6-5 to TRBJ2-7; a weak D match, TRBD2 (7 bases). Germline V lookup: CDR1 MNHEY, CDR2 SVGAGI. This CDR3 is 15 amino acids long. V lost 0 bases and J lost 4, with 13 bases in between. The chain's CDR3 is CASSYSGGRTYEQYF. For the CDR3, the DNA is TGTGCCAGCAGTTACTCGGGGGGGCGAACGTACGAGCAGTACTTC.

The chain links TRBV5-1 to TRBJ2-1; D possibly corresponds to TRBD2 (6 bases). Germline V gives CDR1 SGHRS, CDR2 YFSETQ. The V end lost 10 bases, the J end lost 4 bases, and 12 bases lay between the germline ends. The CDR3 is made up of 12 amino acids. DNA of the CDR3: TGCGCCCCTGAGGAGGGATACAATGAGCAGTTCTTC. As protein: CAPEEGYNEQFF.

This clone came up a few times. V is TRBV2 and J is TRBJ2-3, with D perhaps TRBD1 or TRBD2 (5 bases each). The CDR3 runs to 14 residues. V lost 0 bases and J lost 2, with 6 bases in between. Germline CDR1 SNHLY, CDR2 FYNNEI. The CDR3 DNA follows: TGTGCCAGCAGTGAAGCCGGGACCACAGATACGCAGTATTTT. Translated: CASSEAGTTDTQYF. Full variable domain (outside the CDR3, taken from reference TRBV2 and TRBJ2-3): EPEVTQTPSHQVTQMGQEVILRCVPISNHLYFYWYRQILGQKVEFLVSFYNNEISEKSEIFDDQFSVERPDGSNFTLKIRSTKLEDSAMYFCASSEAGTTDTQYFGPGTRLTVL.

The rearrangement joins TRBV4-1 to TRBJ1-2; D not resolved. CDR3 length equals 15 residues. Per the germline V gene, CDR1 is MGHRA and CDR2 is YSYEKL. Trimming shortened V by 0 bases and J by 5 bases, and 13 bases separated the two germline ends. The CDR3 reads CASSQDLAALYGYTF. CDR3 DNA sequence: TGCGCCAGCAGCCAAGACCTGGCAGCACTATATGGCTACACCTTC.

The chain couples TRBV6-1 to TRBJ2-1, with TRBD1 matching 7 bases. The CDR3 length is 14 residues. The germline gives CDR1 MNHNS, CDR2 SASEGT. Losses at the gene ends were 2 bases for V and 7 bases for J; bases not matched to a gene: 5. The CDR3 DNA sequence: TGTGCCAGCAGTGAATTGTACAGGGGTAATGAGCAGTTCTTC. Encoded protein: CASSELYRGNEQFF.